The T cell receptor beta chain described here comes from a study of T cell responses to AZD1222 COVID-19 vaccine. This clone is a singleton in its sample. TCRdb's table, derived via immunoSEQ multiplex PCR, lists solely in-frame clones and lacks some. The sample records some 140,000 clones, 88% being singletons. Germline V gene lookup returns CDR1 SEHNR and CDR2 FQNEAQ (reference sequence). The CDR3 has 14 amino acids. The sequenced sample was peripheral blood, obtained 28 days after the second AZD1222 dose. The sequence came from an adult who received the AZD1222 COVID-19 vaccine. This sequence joins TRBV7-9 and TRBJ1-1, with D maybe TRBD1 (5 bases). CDR3 amino acids: CYSARGTVNTEAFF. DNA of the CDR3: TGTTACTCGGCCCGGGGGACCGTGAACACTGAAGCTTTCTTT. The full variable domain, completed using reference TRBV7-9 and TRBJ1-1, is DTGVSQNPRHKITKRGQNVTFRCDPISEHNRLYWYRQTLGQGPEFLTYFQNEAQLEKSRLLSDRFSAERPKGSFSTLEIQRTEQGDSAMYLCYSARGTVNTEAFFGQGTRLTVV.